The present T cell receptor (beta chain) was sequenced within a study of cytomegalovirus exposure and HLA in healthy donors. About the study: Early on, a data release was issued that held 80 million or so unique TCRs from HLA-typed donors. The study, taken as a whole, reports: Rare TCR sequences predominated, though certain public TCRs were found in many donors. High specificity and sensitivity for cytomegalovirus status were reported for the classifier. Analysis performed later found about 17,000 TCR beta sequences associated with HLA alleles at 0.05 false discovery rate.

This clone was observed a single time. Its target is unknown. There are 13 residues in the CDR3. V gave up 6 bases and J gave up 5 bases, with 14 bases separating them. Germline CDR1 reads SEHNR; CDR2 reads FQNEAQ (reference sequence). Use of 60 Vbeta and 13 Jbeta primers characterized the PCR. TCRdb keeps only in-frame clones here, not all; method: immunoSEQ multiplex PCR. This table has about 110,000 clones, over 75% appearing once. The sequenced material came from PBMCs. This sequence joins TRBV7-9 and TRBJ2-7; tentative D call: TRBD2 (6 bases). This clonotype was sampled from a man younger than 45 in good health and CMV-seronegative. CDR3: CASRGLPGDEQYF. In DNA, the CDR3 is TGTGCCAGCAGGGGACTGCCTGGGGACGAGCAGTACTTC.